A single sample gave rise to the 11 T cell receptor beta chains below, sequenced in a study of T-cell memory formation after mild COVID-19. Each CDR3 protein gets one entry after TCRdb re-called the 5' RACE reads with MiXCR. The repertoire holds more than 450,000 distinct CDR3 sequences, with roughly 17% as singletons. Sequenced: PBMCs or a T cell subset sorted from them (not recorded which). All receptors come from an adult woman who had mild COVID-19 (a few samples of this study predate the infection). Cell type and time point are not known.

This clonotype came up a few times. This sequence joins TRBV20-1 and TRBJ1-1, with D unclear. Trimming cost V 2 bases and J 6 bases, with 16 bases left between them. The germline V gene encodes CDR1 DFQATT and CDR2 SNEGSKA (reference sequence). This CDR3 region has 14 residues. CDR3 protein: CSARLSLVVPEAFF. The CDR3 DNA follows: TGCAGTGCTAGATTGTCCTTGGTCGTGCCTGAAGCTTTCTTT.

This clonotype was observed many times. This chain uses TRBV27 with TRBJ1-1; unclear D gene. The V end was cut by 10 bases, the J end by 0 bases, with 15 bases between. This CDR3 spans 14 amino acids. Germline V CDR1 and CDR2: MNHEY, SMNVEV (reference sequence). The CDR3 sequence is CATSRGSMNTEAFF. CDR3 nucleotide sequence: TGTGCCACCTCTCGGGGTTCCATGAACACTGAAGCTTTCTTT.

V and J are TRBV5-1 and TRBJ1-2; D perhaps matches TRBD1 (5 bases). The CDR3 length is 14 residues. V lost 5 bases and J lost 8, with 19 bases in between. The germline gives CDR1 SGHRS, CDR2 YFSETQ. This CDR3 reads CASRPRDRTYGYTF. The CDR3 nucleotides read TGCGCCAGCAGGCCTCGGGACCGGACATACGGCTACACCTTC. The whole variable domain, remainder taken from reference TRBV5-1 and TRBJ1-2, is KAGVTQTPRYLIKTRGQQVTLSCSPISGHRSVSWYQQTPGQGLQFLFEYFSETQRNKGNFPGRFSGRQFSNSRSEMNVSTLELGDSALYLCASRPRDRTYGYTFGSGTRLTVV.

The genes are TRBV24-1 and TRBJ2-7; 8 nucleotides agree with TRBD2. The CDR3 covers 16 residues. Germline V gene data show CDR1 as KGHDR and CDR2 as SFDVKD. The V and J ends lost 0 bases and 2 bases, in that order; junction bases with no gene match: 5. This CDR3 reads CATSDLRGGTTYEQYF. CDR3 in DNA: TGTGCCACCAGTGATTTGCGGGGGGGCACTACCTACGAGCAGTACTTC.

V usage is TRBV7-3 and J usage is TRBJ2-1; D is ambiguous. The ends were cut back, 0 bases at V and 7 bases at J, with 13 bases in the middle. This CDR3 comprises 15 residues. Germline CDR1 SGHTA, CDR2 FQGTGA. The CDR3 loop reads CASSLTLGGLNEQFF. In DNA form, the CDR3 reads TGTGCCAGCAGCTTAACGTTGGGTGGGCTAAATGAGCAGTTCTTC.

The V call is TRBV7-2, the J call TRBJ1-2; D remains unclear. Germline CDR1 is SGHTA and CDR2 is FQGNSA. The CDR3 is 15 amino acids. Trimming stripped 5 bases from V and 8 bases from J, with 21 bases between. CDR3 in amino acids: CASSPYYEGTGGYTF. In DNA form, the CDR3 reads TGTGCCAGCAGCCCATACTATGAGGGCACCGGGGGCTACACCTTC.

There are a few counts of this clonotype. The chain couples TRBV5-1 to TRBJ2-4, with TRBD2 matching 8 bases. The CDR3 extends over 14 amino acids. V trimming: 3 bases; J trimming: 9 bases; junction bases outside the gene matches: 8. The germline V gene has CDR1 SGHRS and CDR2 YFSETQ. DNA for the CDR3: TGCGCCAGCAGCTCCTCCGGGACTAGAGGCATTCAGTACTTC. It is translated as CASSSSGTRGIQYF.

This clonotype occurred a few times. The chain uses TRBV11-2 and TRBJ2-2; 7 bases fit TRBD2. Germline assignment: CDR1 SGHAT and CDR2 FQNNGV. V lost 0 bases to trimming and J lost 0 bases; unmatched junction nucleotides: 10. The CDR3 is 19 residues long. CDR3: CASSLDRLRAGTNTGELFF. The CDR3 DNA sequence: TGTGCCAGCAGCTTAGATCGTCTGAGAGCGGGAACGAACACCGGGGAGCTGTTTTTT.

This clonotype was picked up a small number of times. The chain links TRBV7-2 to TRBJ2-2, with D possibly matching TRBD2 (6 bases). Germline CDR1 is SGHTA and CDR2 is FQGNSA. This CDR3 region has 14 residues. With 3 bases removed from V and 7 bases from J, the gap between germline ends came to 12 bases. CDR3 loop: CASSFRGGIGELFF. In DNA, the CDR3 is TGTGCCAGCAGCTTTAGAGGAGGGATCGGGGAGCTGTTTTTT.

A few counts support this clonotype. This chain uses TRBV4-2 with TRBJ2-4, with 10 bases that match TRBD2. J gave up 10 bases and V 1 base, and 7 bases lay outside the gene matches. The CDR3 totals 15 residues. Germline CDR1 and CDR2: LGHNA and YNFKEQ. CDR3 residues: CASSQGTGTSEIQYF. The DNA of the CDR3 is TGTGCCAGCAGCCAAGGAACCGGGACTAGCGAAATTCAGTACTTC.

This clonotype has only a few counts. The V gene is TRBV3-1, the J gene TRBJ2-7, with TRBD2 identical over 7 bases. There are 14 residues in the CDR3. J lost 2 bases, V lost 8 bases, and 9 bases had no gene match. Germline lookup yields CDR1 LGHDT and CDR2 YNNKEL (reference sequence). The CDR3 here is CASGGGFPPYEQYF. The CDR3 nucleotides read TGTGCCAGCGGGGGAGGGTTTCCCCCCTACGAGCAGTACTTC.